The subject of this entry is one T cell receptor beta chain. This entry comes from a study of blood T cell repertoires in COVID-19. Study at large: Researchers got acute and convalescent COVID-19 samples from the United States, Italy and Spain. PBMCs, B-cell-depleted T cells, or T cells provided the cDNA or gDNA that made up the material.

With 6 bases clipped from V and 6 bases from J, the junction kept 6 bases outside the gene matches. Looked up from germline, CDR1 is SNHLY and CDR2 is FYNNEI. The CDR3 spans 14 residues. As processed by the authors: Amplification from reference gene primers served as the basis for estimated nucleated cell counts. The data were produced by immunoSEQ multiplex PCR, yet TCRdb's version contains in-frame clones alone and is incomplete. That table is the source of V, J and clone size, and D and trimming were worked out from the DNA. Of around 45,000 clones in the sample, 86% are singletons; the top ten hold around 9.8%.

This clonotype originated in a human donor in a cohort sampled during active COVID-19. This rearrangement joins TRBV2 to TRBJ2-4; TRBD1 matches 9 bases. Sequenced input: peripheral blood. The CDR3 region is CASSEDRGGNIQYF. CDR3 bases: TGTGCCAGCAGCGAGGACAGGGGTGGAAACATTCAGTACTTC.